This T cell receptor (beta chain) emerged from a study of cytomegalovirus exposure and HLA in healthy donors. A multiplex PCR was run with 60 Vbeta primers and 13 Jbeta primers. Method: immunoSEQ multiplex PCR; TCRdb's copy keeps in-frame clones and lacks some. The sample lists roughly 130,000 clones; around 80% were seen once. V shed 4 bases, J shed 0 bases, and the junction held 5 bases outside the gene matches. The CDR3 spans 14 residues. Looked up from germline, CDR1 is SQVTM and CDR2 is ANQGSEA. The material sequenced was PBMCs. The clonotype comes from a woman younger than 30 in good health and CMV-seropositive. The chain links TRBV29-1 to TRBJ2-7; 8 bases line up with TRBD1. The CDR3, as DNA: TGCAGCGTTGGTGGGACAGGCAGCTCCTACGAGCAGTACTTC. Residues: CSVGGTGSSYEQYF.